This T cell receptor (beta chain) was retrieved from a study of OX40 agonist ivuxolimab in advanced cancers. Broader study findings: Averaging showed that CD8+ T cells had more expanded clones than CD4+ did. In the 0.1-3.0 mg/kg groups, partial responders showed among the lowest expansion. Determination of antigen specificity was not performed for the expanded peripheral T cells.

This CDR3 comprises 16 residues. Germline V gene data show CDR1 as LNHNV and CDR2 as YYDKDF (reference sequence). V lost 1 base to trimming and J lost 7 bases, with 17 bases between them. As concerns this clone: Its antigen is as yet unknown.

This table comes from immunoSEQ multiplex PCR, and its TCRdb copy is limited to in-frame clones, with some not included. Among around 62,000 clones listed, 91% were seen once. The origin of this receptor is an adult with an advanced solid tumor such as melanoma, head and neck, liver or kidney cancer. The chain employs TRBV15 and TRBJ2-1; tentatively, D is TRBD2 (6 bases). Sample: CD4+ or CD8+ T cells sorted from blood, taken in a trial of the OX40 agonist ivuxolimab. In DNA form, the CDR3 reads TGTGCCACCAGCAGAGCCGGGCGGAGGGCCGATAATGAGCAGTTCTTC. Amino acids: CATSRAGRRADNEQFF.